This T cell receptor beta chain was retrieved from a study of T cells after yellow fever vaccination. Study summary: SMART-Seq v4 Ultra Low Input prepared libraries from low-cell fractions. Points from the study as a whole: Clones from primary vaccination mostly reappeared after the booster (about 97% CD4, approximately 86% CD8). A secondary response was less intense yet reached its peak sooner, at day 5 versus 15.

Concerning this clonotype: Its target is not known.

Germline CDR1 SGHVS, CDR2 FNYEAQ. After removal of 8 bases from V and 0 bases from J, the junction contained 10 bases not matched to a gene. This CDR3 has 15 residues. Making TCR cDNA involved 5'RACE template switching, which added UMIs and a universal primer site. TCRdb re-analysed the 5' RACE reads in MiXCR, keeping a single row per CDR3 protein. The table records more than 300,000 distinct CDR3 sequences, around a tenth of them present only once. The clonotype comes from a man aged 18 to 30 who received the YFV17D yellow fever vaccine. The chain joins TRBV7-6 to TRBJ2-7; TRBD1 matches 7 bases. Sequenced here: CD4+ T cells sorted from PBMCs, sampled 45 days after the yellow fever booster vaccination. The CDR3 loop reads CASSNGRGFSYEQYF. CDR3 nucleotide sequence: TGTGCCAGCTCAAACGGCAGGGGGTTCTCCTACGAGCAGTACTTC.